The 27 T cell receptor beta chains given below trace back to one sample, sequenced in a study of blood T cell repertoires in COVID-19. Here immunoSEQ multiplex PCR was the method, and the copy in TCRdb shows in-frame clones only, minus some. Of 650,000 to 800,000 clones detected, 85% to 90% appear once; the ten largest clones hold approximately 0.25%. What was sequenced was peripheral blood. These receptors were obtained from a woman aged 18-35 years with acute or convalescent COVID-19.

The gene calls are TRBV6-5 and TRBJ2-7; weak D call: TRBD1 (6 bases). V was cut by 6 bases and J by 2 bases, with 17 bases left in between. The germline V gene has CDR1 MNHEY and CDR2 SVGAGI. CDR3 length: 15 amino acids. CDR3 loop: CASRVIKQGPYEQYF. The CDR3 DNA reads as TGTGCCAGCAGAGTAATAAAACAGGGCCCCTACGAGCAGTACTTC.

Worth noting for this clone: Other DNA sequences from this sample encode an identical CDR3 as well. This chain links TRBV14 with TRBJ1-2; D unresolved. Germline assignment: CDR1 SGHDN and CDR2 FVKESK. Trimming removed 0 bases at V and 4 bases at J, with 9 bases between. The length of the CDR3 is 14 residues. CDR3 nucleotides: TGTGCCAGCAGCCAAGATGGGCCGCTCTATGGCTACACCTTC. Protein product: CASSQDGPLYGYTF.

The chain employs TRBV3-1 (or the pseudogene TRBV3-2) and TRBJ1-1; no definite D call. Trimming took 5 bases from V and 5 from J, leaving 12 bases between them. This CDR3 comprises 13 residues. CDR1 is LGHDT and CDR2 is YNNKEL in the germline V gene (reference sequence). In nucleotides, the CDR3 is TGTGCCAGCAGCTGGAGCCCCCGGACTGAAGCTTTCTTT. It specifies CASSWSPRTEAFF.

This sequence joins TRBV5-5 and TRBJ1-2, with D possibly TRBD1 on 5 matching bases. The V end lost 3 bases, the J end lost 4 bases, and 10 bases lay between the germline ends. This CDR3 region has 13 residues. The germline V gene has CDR1 SGHKS and CDR2 YYEKEE (reference sequence). As DNA, the CDR3 is TGTGCCAGCAGCTCGACAGCTCTCTATGGCTACACCTTC. Translating it yields CASSSTALYGYTF.

The CDR3 spells CATVPGDGNTIYF. The CDR3 nucleotides are TGCGCCACAGTCCCAGGGGATGGAAACACCATATATTTT. V and J are TRBV10-2 and TRBJ1-3; tentative D call: TRBD1 (6 bases). The V gene's germline CDR1 is WSHSY and CDR2 SAAADI. V lost 10 bases and J 3 bases, leaving 13 bases between the germline ends. CDR3 length: 13 amino acids.

V gene TRBV24-1 combines with J gene TRBJ1-2, with D perhaps TRBD1 (5 bases). The V gene lost 8 bases and the J gene lost 8 bases, with 26 bases spanning the gap. This CDR3 contains 16 residues. The V gene's germline CDR1 is KGHDR and CDR2 SFDVKD. The CDR3 sequence is CATTPGPWAGRGGYTF. The CDR3 DNA reads as TGTGCCACCACCCCCGGCCCCTGGGCGGGGAGGGGAGGCTACACCTTC.

Remarks on this clone: Other DNA sequences in the same sample also yield this CDR3. This rearrangement joins TRBV2 to TRBJ1-2, with 10 bases aligning to TRBD1. There are 13 residues in the CDR3. V was pared by 6 bases and J by 5 bases, with 3 bases of the junction left unmatched. The germline V gene encodes CDR1 SNHLY and CDR2 FYNNEI. The CDR3 spells CASREDRGYGYTF. The CDR3 DNA is TGTGCCAGCAGAGAGGACAGGGGGTATGGCTACACCTTC.

This chain joins TRBV6-6 and TRBJ1-5; no clear D. Trimming pared 10 bases from V and 2 bases from J, leaving 18 bases between. This CDR3 region has 15 residues. Looked up from germline, CDR1 is MNHNY and CDR2 is SVGAGI (reference sequence). DNA of the CDR3: TGTGCCATTGGCGGGGATCCAAAAGGCAATCAGCCCCAGCATTTT. Residues: CAIGGDPKGNQPQHF.

This chain connects TRBV5-8 to TRBJ1-2, with D unclear. The CDR3 is 13 residues long. Germline V CDR1 and CDR2: SGHTS, YDEGEE. V was shortened by 2 bases and J by 8 bases, with 13 bases between the two germline ends. The CDR3 reads CASSFGSTRGYTF. The CDR3 nucleotides read TGTGCCAGCAGCTTTGGCAGCACCAGGGGCTACACCTTC. Full variable domain (remainder filled in from reference TRBV5-8 and TRBJ1-2): EAGVTQSPTHLIKTRGQQATLRCSPISGHTSVYWYQQALGLGLQFLLWYDEGEERNRGNFPPRFSGRQFPNYSSELNVNALELEDSALYLCASSFGSTRGYTFGSGTRLTVV.

The chain uses TRBV30 and TRBJ1-2, with TRBD1 matching over 7 bases. CDR1 is GTSNPN and CDR2 is SVGIG in the germline V gene (reference sequence). Trimming took 3 bases from V and 8 from J; bases not matched to a gene: 9. This CDR3 is 13 amino acids long. The CDR3 coding sequence is TGTGCCTGGAGCCCTTACAGGGGACAGGGCTACACCTTC. This encodes CAWSPYRGQGYTF.

Only one count was recorded for this clone. The gene calls are TRBV3-1 (or the pseudogene TRBV3-2) and TRBJ2-7; a possible D gene is TRBD1 (5 bases). V lost 4 bases, J lost 4 bases, and 20 bases lay in between. Germline V gene lookup returns CDR1 LGHDT and CDR2 YNNKEL (reference sequence). This CDR3 is built from 16 residues. DNA of the CDR3: TGTGCCAGCAGCCTAATTATGGTAGGGGCCGCTTACGAGCAGTACTTC. This sequence encodes CASSLIMVGAAYEQYF.

The gene calls are TRBV12-5 and TRBJ2-1, with D perhaps matching TRBD1 (6 bases). This CDR3 has 15 residues. Per the germline V gene, CDR1 is LGHNT and CDR2 is FRNRAP. Deletions cut 1 base from V and 2 bases from J, with 9 bases between. The CDR3 nucleotides read TGTGCTAGTGGTTTGGCCAGGGGCACCTACAATGAGCAGTTCTTC. Its protein is CASGLARGTYNEQFF.

As concerns this clone: An end of the junction differs from the germline gene, which may be a read error. This chain links TRBV24-1 with TRBJ2-3, with D maybe TRBD1 (5 bases). The CDR3 extends over 12 amino acids. Per the germline V gene, CDR1 is KGHDR and CDR2 is SFDVKD. The CDR3 region has the DNA TGTGCCACCAGTGGCCAGACAGATGCGCAGTATTTT. Protein sequence: CATSGQTDAQYF.

The chain is built from TRBV9 and TRBJ2-7; weak D call: TRBD2 (6 bases). The CDR3 extends over 13 amino acids. Germline lookup yields CDR1 SGDLS and CDR2 YYNGEE. The V end was cut by 4 bases, the J end by 4 bases, with 12 bases between. The CDR3 sequence is CASSPPAGYEQYF. CDR3 nucleotide sequence: TGTGCCAGCAGCCCTCCCGCGGGATACGAGCAGTACTTC.

The gene calls are TRBV18 and TRBJ1-1; 8 nucleotides line up with TRBD1. The CDR3 is made up of 15 amino acids. Germline V CDR1 and CDR2: KGHSH, LQKENI. Trimming took 5 bases from V and 6 from J; bases not matched to a gene: 11. The CDR3, as DNA: TGTGCCAGCTCAACCCGACAGGGGAAGGTCGCTGAAGCTTTCTTT. Its translation is CASSTRQGKVAEAFF.

The chain couples TRBV9 to TRBJ2-1; TRBD1 matches 9 bases. Per germline, CDR1 SGDLS and CDR2 YYNGEE. This CDR3 contains 15 residues. J lost 6 bases, V lost 3 bases, and 7 bases had no gene match. This CDR3 reads CASSDPGTGTNEQFF. CDR3 nucleotide sequence: TGTGCCAGCAGCGACCCCGGGACAGGGACCAATGAGCAGTTCTTC.

The rearrangement uses TRBV5-1 and TRBJ1-1, with a weak D call TRBD1 (5 bases). The germline V and J ends were trimmed by 2 bases and 1 base, with 12 bases remaining between them. Germline CDR1 and CDR2: SGHRS and YFSETQ. The CDR3 spans 15 residues. Here the CDR3 reads CASSLQQATNTEAFF. The CDR3 DNA reads as TGCGCCAGCAGCTTACAACAGGCCACGAACACTGAAGCTTTCTTT.

This sequence joins TRBV19 and TRBJ1-5; maybe TRBD1 (5 bases). Germline CDR1 is LNHDA and CDR2 is SQIVND (reference sequence). Trimming pared 5 bases from V and 0 bases from J, leaving 17 bases between. This CDR3 is built from 17 residues. The chain's CDR3 is CASSLSFQGFSNQPQHF. The DNA of the CDR3 is TGTGCCAGTAGTTTATCTTTCCAGGGTTTTAGCAATCAGCCCCAGCATTTT.

The rearrangement links TRBV2 to TRBJ2-2, with D perhaps TRBD2 (6 bases). CDR3 length equals 14 residues. V dropped 6 bases and J dropped 4 bases, with 12 bases sitting between them. The V gene's germline CDR1 is SNHLY and CDR2 FYNNEI. CDR3 nucleotides: TGTGCCAGCAGGGGTAGCGGAACCACCGGGGAGCTGTTTTTT. Encoded protein: CASRGSGTTGELFF.

Comments on this clone: The conserved phenylalanine or tryptophan normally closing the CDR3 is absent here, so this likely arose from a read error. Because the CDR3's place on the DNA is in doubt, the DNA is left out and the CDR3 is given as listed by TCRdb. V is TRBV19 and J is TRBJ2-4; the table's D call, TRBD1, was not checked against the DNA. The CDR3 is 13 amino acids long, termini counted. Germline V gives CDR1 LNHDA, CDR2 SQIVND (reference sequence). The CDR3 is CASSMTGSWVFLV.

The rearrangement uses TRBV6-5 and TRBJ2-3; D is unclear. The CDR3 consists of 15 residues. V lost 2 bases and J lost 0, with 9 bases in between. Germline assignment: CDR1 MNHEY and CDR2 SVGAGI. CDR3 sequence (DNA): TGTGCCAGCAGTTACCAAGTGACTAGCACAGATACGCAGTATTTT. It codes for CASSYQVTSTDTQYF.

The rearrangement uses TRBV6-5 and TRBJ2-1; 7 bases fit TRBD2. This CDR3 region has 10 residues. The ends lost 11 bases at V and 8 bases at J; junction bases unmatched: 3. From germline, CDR1 is MNHEY and CDR2 SVGAGI. The CDR3 DNA reads as TGTGCCGTCGGGGGGTATGAGCAGTTCTTC. Encoded protein: CAVGGYEQFF.

The chain joins TRBV18 to TRBJ2-1; 8 positions agree with TRBD1. The CDR3 is 15 amino acids. V lost 5 bases to trimming and J lost 7 bases; unmatched junction nucleotides: 10. Germline assignment: CDR1 KGHSH and CDR2 LQKENI. CDR3 DNA: TGTGCCAGCTCAAAGAAAGGACAGGGTTGGAATGAGCAGTTCTTC. Its protein is CASSKKGQGWNEQFF.

Concerning this clone: The identical CDR3 is also encoded by other nucleotide sequences in the sample. The gene calls are TRBV28 and TRBJ1-2; D is undetermined. This CDR3 has 11 residues. The germline V gene has CDR1 MDHEN and CDR2 SYDVKM. V was shortened by 9 bases and J by 2 bases, with 7 bases between the two germline ends. In DNA, the CDR3 is TGTGCCAGTTCCCTCAACTATGGCTACACCTTC. It specifies CASSLNYGYTF.

The rearrangement uses TRBV6-2 or TRBV6-3 and TRBJ1-1; a weak D match, TRBD1 (5 bases). This CDR3 region has 12 residues. Germline V CDR1 and CDR2: MNHEY, SVGEGT. V was trimmed by 6 bases and J by 4 bases, leaving 9 bases between them. CDR3 amino acids: CASSWQGTEAFF. The CDR3 nucleotides read TGTGCCAGCAGCTGGCAGGGCACTGAAGCTTTCTTT.

The count of this clone is one. V and J are TRBV2 and TRBJ1-2; 11 nucleotides align to TRBD1. Germline CDR1 SNHLY, CDR2 FYNNEI. The trim removed 6 bases at V and 8 bases at J, leaving 14 bases unmatched. The CDR3 length is 16 residues. CDR3 residues: CASSGTGGSKRTGYTF. The CDR3 nucleotides are TGTGCCAGCAGCGGGACAGGGGGAAGTAAGAGGACGGGCTACACCTTC.

The CDR3 nucleotides are TGTGCCAGCTCGCCGGGACAGGGGAACACTGGTAGTGAAAAACTGTTTTTT. This gives the protein CASSPGQGNTGSEKLFF. The chain has TRBV18 and TRBJ1-4; 10 bases are shared with TRBD1. This CDR3 spans 17 amino acids. The germline V gene encodes CDR1 KGHSH and CDR2 LQKENI. Trimming cost V 6 bases and J 7 bases; bases outside gene matches: 14. Complete variable domain (other parts from reference TRBV18 and TRBJ1-4): NAGVMQNPRHLVRRRGQEARLRCSPMKGHSHVYWYRQLPEEGLKFMVYLQKENIIDESGMPKERFSAEFPKEGPSILRIQQVVRGDSAAYFCASSPGQGNTGSEKLFFGSGTQLSVL.